This TCR beta chain is drawn from a study of technical replicates of blood from several donors. The CDR3 runs to 14 residues. The J segment lost 4 bases and the V segment lost 4 bases, leaving 4 bases of the junction unmatched. Looked up from germline, CDR1 is SGHRS and CDR2 is YFSETQ. Profiling relied on immunoSEQ multiplex PCR, and the TCRdb table lists in-frame clones only, not all of them. Here the sample spans 79,000 or so clones, 96% being singletons. This sequence was found in a human donor in good health. The chain links TRBV5-1 to TRBJ2-3; 9 bases agree with TRBD1. The sample was T cells isolated from PBMCs. The CDR3 DNA reads as TGCGCCAGCAGCGACGGGACAGGGCCAGATACGCAGTATTTT. The encoded protein is CASSDGTGPDTQYF.